This TCR beta chain stems from a study of blood T cells in healthy people across ages. This clonotype was counted a few times. Its target is not known. Study-level results: Unsorted PBMC material precluded a definitive naive versus antigen-experienced comparison.

This CDR3 contains 17 residues. With 5 bases clipped from V and 6 bases from J, the junction kept 11 bases outside the gene matches. Germline V gives CDR1 SGHTA, CDR2 FQGNSA. A sample-barcoded 5' primer and a J-beta primer mix were used in a second PCR of about 7 to 12 cycles. Each CDR3 protein is one row after TCRdb ran MiXCR on the 5' RACE reads. The table lists more than 650,000 distinct CDR3 sequences, about 24% of them singletons, with roughly a fifth in the top ten. The chain couples TRBV7-2 to TRBJ2-2; 11 bases fit TRBD2. The material sequenced was blood. This TCR was sampled from a man aged 65 to 85 in good health. The CDR3 region has the DNA TGTGCCAGCAGCCTGCTGACTAGCGGGATGAGGTCCGGGGAGCTGTTTTTT. It codes for CASSLLTSGMRSGELFF.